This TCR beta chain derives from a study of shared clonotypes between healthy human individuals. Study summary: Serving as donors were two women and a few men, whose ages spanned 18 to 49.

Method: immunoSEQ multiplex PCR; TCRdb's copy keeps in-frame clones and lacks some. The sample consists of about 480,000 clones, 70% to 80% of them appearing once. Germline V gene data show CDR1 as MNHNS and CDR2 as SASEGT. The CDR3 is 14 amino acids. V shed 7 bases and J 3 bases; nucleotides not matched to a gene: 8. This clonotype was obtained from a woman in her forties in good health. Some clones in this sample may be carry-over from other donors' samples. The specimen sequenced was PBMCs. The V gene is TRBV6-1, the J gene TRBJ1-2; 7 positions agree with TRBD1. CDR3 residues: CASNPGQSDYGYTF. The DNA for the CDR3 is TGTGCCAGCAACCCGGGACAGTCCGACTATGGCTACACCTTC.